This paragraph covers one TCR beta chain sequence. Its binding antigen is unknown. The cohort was made up of several hundred healthy bone marrow donors. At the time of sampling, every cohort member was nominally healthy, though immune exposures that went unrecorded were likely present. The donor was CMV seronegative and belonged to the group of 350 to 400 seronegative cohort members. A peripheral blood sample was provided by each donor, and peripheral blood mononuclear cells were used for TCR beta sequencing. Genomic DNA was extracted from the blood cell samples with the Qiagen DNeasy Blood Extraction Kit. The data originate from a study of cytomegalovirus exposure and HLA in healthy donors (TCRdb year 2017). Turning to the overall study: According to an earlier analysis of 550 to 700 of the donors, about 190 million T cells yielded 90 million to 130 million unique TCR beta sequences and about 300 Gb of sequence data. Donor age, sex, ethnicity and CMV serostatus were collected together with the repertoire data. Along with the approximately 700-subject first cohort, a separate validation cohort of more than 90 different subjects was used. The study profiled the T cell repertoires of some 610 subjects by immunosequencing and related them to cytomegalovirus serostatus. The later analysis used no new phenotypic data to find candidate immune exposures, relying instead on TCR beta sequences and their occurrence across donors. Genome-wide SNP genotypes for about 60% of the roughly 700 donors were used in a later genetic analysis, which treated that subset as a discovery cohort. An early release that covered about 600 HLA-typed donors contained approximately 300 gigabases of sequencing data and tens of millions of unique TCR sequences. Roughly 5 DR-DQ haplotypes were handled as single units for association and clustering, since linkage in the cohort was strong. Of the roughly 400 genotyped donors, 81% fell in the genetic ancestry cluster associated with self-reported Caucasian donors. The number of donors typed differed by locus, with about 629-640 for A, B, C, DRB1 and DQB1, approximately 500 for DQA1, about 610 for DPA1, and some 470 for DPB1. Across approximately 400 genotyped donors of the cohort, an average of about 240,000 unique TCR beta nucleotide sequences per donor were sequenced, and 15% to 20% of those sequences were non-productive. Every discovery cohort repertoire had been produced on one sequencing platform. High-throughput TCR immunosequencing, statistical association of individual TCRs with disease status, and machine learning were combined to predict cytomegalovirus infection status. To study patterns of TCR occurrence, a later analysis re-analyzed previously published TCR beta repertoires from 666 donors and added high-resolution HLA genotyping. In an earlier analysis of about 590 of the donors, high-throughput TCR beta sequencing was used to judge whether each TCR beta V gene segment behaved as functional or pseudogenic. Class I and class II HLA loci were covered by the typing at four-digit resolution. The study aimed to test whether signatures of past pathogen exposure could be identified by cataloging public T cell receptors.

Libraries were constructed by the immunoSEQ multiplex PCR assay. For the multiplex PCR, a mixture combining 60 forward primers for TCR Vbeta segments and 13 reverse primers for TCR Jbeta segments was used. Amplification of the CDR3 region of rearranged TCR beta genes was performed with a multiplex PCR assay on genomic DNA. The Illumina HiSeq System was used to sequence the amplified TCR beta libraries as 87-base-pair reads. Processing in the source paper ran as follows. A later analysis tallied roughly 80 million unique TCR beta chains across the 666 repertoires, and some 10 million of those chains were shared by two or more donors. To remove PCR and sequencing errors, raw reads were error-corrected and collapsed into unique sequences using a nearest-neighbor algorithm that merged closely related sequences. To assign V, D and J gene segments, CDR3 sequences were aligned to IMGT reference sequences. For a sequence to be retained, a match of at least six nucleotides was required to both a V gene segment and a J gene segment. Rearrangements were called productive when the CDR3 lacked stop codons and stayed in frame with V and J; all others were non-productive. CDR3 was defined according to IMGT convention as the region running from the second conserved V-encoded cysteine to the conserved J-encoded phenylalanine. The earlier analysis of a few hundred of the donors excluded sequences that lacked an unambiguous match to a single V gene segment. In an earlier analysis of some 590 of the donors, a V segment was called functional when productive rearrangements were above 56.7%, and segregating when the standard deviation between donors exceeded 5%. To diagnose cytomegalovirus status from the catalog of TCR beta chain sequences, a statistical classification framework was built. A later analysis assigned V and J genes by comparing TCR nucleotide sequences with IMGT/GENE-DB human TR gene sequences. The TCRdist pipeline was used in a later analysis to assign CDR3 sequences and most-parsimonious VDJ recombination scenarios. In a later analysis, each TCR beta chain was defined by its CDR3 amino acid sequence together with its V-gene family, and reads without a unique V-gene family were excluded. To address suspected cross-contamination and a sequencing artifact, a later analysis removed 450 to 700 highly shared, low-generation-probability nucleotide sequences. In a later analysis, a clonal expansion index was calculated for each public chain from normalized within-repertoire ranks of inferred template counts. Generation probabilities in a later analysis came from a VDJ recombination model fitted to out-of-frame rearrangements, and those results were checked against IGoR. Hypergeometric tests were used in a later analysis to score TCR-TCR, TCR-HLA and TCR-CMV co-occurrence, with a repertoire-size bias correction applied to the TCR pairs. False discovery rates were estimated in a later analysis by permuting HLA or CMV assignments 20 times. In a later analysis, co-occurring TCRs were grouped using DBSCAN, and TCRdist sequence similarity was added for clustering within HLA-allele-positive subsets. Co-occurrence clustering excluded repertoires with fewer than 30,000 or more than 120,000 public chains, plus five with anomalous nucleotide sharing. TCRdb mirrors the immuneACCESS table, restricted to in-frame sequences. Some clones are absent from its copies; in checked studies, under half trace to an unresolved V gene, and the reason for the others is unknown. That table supplies the V and J calls and clone size; D and trimming were determined from the DNA. The sample table holds some 110,000 clones. Together, the top ten hold about 3.8% of the sample.

Taken from cysteine to phenylalanine, the CDR3 has 15 residues. The retained sequence is limited to the CDR3, 45 bases, with the frame set at the first base. The germline V gene encodes CDR1 SGHVS and CDR2 FNYEAQ. The V end gives up 5 bases and the J end 5 bases, leaving 6 bases in the junction not matched to a gene. Broader findings and caveats from the paper: Because HLA typing was missing for some donors at each locus, association tests included only the typed subset. Broadly in line with IMGT annotations, most TCR beta V segments showed up in productive rearrangements about 90% or about 30% of the time in an earlier analysis of several hundred of the donors. In a later analysis, HLA-associated TCR beta chains were found to be more clonally expanded and to have lower generation probabilities than equally common non-associated chains. The study gave a list of about 170 TCR beta chains associated with cytomegalovirus. A later analysis found that TCR association rates varied across HLA loci, with DRB1 alleles showing the most associated TCRs and HLA-C alleles the fewest. The classifier was reported to diagnose cytomegalovirus status with high specificity and sensitivity in both the original and validation cohorts. In this cohort, only TCR beta chains were sequenced, and detectable features were limited by the absence of alpha or paired-chain data. Because counts were too low, seventeen rarely observed V segments, including chromosome 9 orphons, were excluded from the earlier analysis of some 540 of the donors. A later analysis associated around 16,000 TCR beta sequences with specific HLA alleles at a false discovery rate of 0.05. Assigning TCR associations to individual alleles was difficult when HLA alleles, especially DR and DQ, strongly co-occurred. According to a later genetic analysis, donors in an Asian-associated ancestry cluster had fewer N-insertions in productive TCRs than the approximately 630-donor mean. In a later analysis, most CMV-associated TCR beta chains were found to appear HLA-restricted, with HLA associations seemingly driven largely by CMV exposure. The 87-base-pair reads could not distinguish some IMGT-functional V segments, including TRBV6-2 and TRBV6-3, so those segments were excluded. A further reported finding was that TCR beta sequences accurately predicted the HLA-A and HLA-B alleles for most subjects in the first cohort. Correlated functional status among segregating V segments might reflect linkage disequilibrium, but an unknown experimental factor could not be ruled out. A cluster of highly shared sequence variants was judged likely to be a technical artifact of the sequencing pipeline. An association between a missense DCLRE1C variant and V-gene and J-gene trimming of TCR beta chains was found in a later genetic analysis and replicated in an independent cohort. Most TCR sequences were seen in very few donors, while some public TCRs were found in many individuals. Presence/absence analyses assumed roughly uniform sequencing depth across donors, an assumption that may not hold. According to the authors, the approach could potentially be generalized to other disease states and immunological phenotypes. For the cohort, immune exposure information was limited to CMV serostatus. Several of the top co-occurrence clusters appeared to be linked to parvovirus B19, influenza, CMV and Epstein-Barr virus, according to a later analysis. A few of the identified cytomegalovirus-associated TCR beta chains were confirmed in vitro to be specific for cytomegalovirus antigens.

The material sequenced was PBMCs. Here the chain combines TRBV7-6 and TRBJ2-5; 12 bases in the middle match TRBD2. This TCR derives from a man under 40 in good health and CMV-seronegative. The CDR3 is CASSLLAGGMETQYF. The nucleotides read TGTGCCAGCAGCCTACTAGCGGGGGGTATGGAGACCCAGTACTTC.